This T cell receptor beta chain was sequenced in a study of blood T cell repertoires in COVID-19. Study in general: Material from acute and convalescent COVID-19 was sourced from the United States, Italy and Spain. T cells, B-cell-depleted T cells, or PBMCs provided the cDNA or gDNA that served as material.

In the original processing: Reference gene primer amplification in the assay estimated nucleated cell counts. Here immunoSEQ multiplex PCR was the method, and the copy in TCRdb shows in-frame clones only, minus some. That table is the source of V, J and clone size, and D and trimming were worked out from the DNA. The profile shows about 110,000 clones, 84% of them singletons. Germline loops: CDR1 SGHRS, CDR2 YFSETQ. The CDR3 loop spans 15 amino acids. The junction had 7 bases not matched to a gene; V was cut back by 4 bases and J by 8 bases. Sequenced input: peripheral blood. This receptor was obtained from a woman aged 40 to 50 with acute or convalescent COVID-19. This rearrangement joins TRBV5-1 to TRBJ1-6, with 9 bases identical to TRBD1. The CDR3 loop is CASSERQGGYSPLHF. Written as DNA, the CDR3 is TGCGCCAGCAGCGAACGACAGGGGGGATATTCACCCCTCCACTTT.